This T cell receptor beta chain was found in a study of cytomegalovirus exposure and HLA in healthy donors. The overall study: Earlier work reported 110 million or so unique TCR beta sequences from about 180 million T cells. Most donors, roughly 82% of a few hundred genotyped, fell in the Caucasian-associated ancestry cluster. Study observations and caveats: It has been reported that TCR beta sequences accurately predicted the HLA-A and HLA-B alleles of most subjects.

Per germline, CDR1 KGHSH and CDR2 LQKENI. Trimming shortened V by 5 bases and J by 0 bases, and 10 bases separated the two germline ends. This CDR3 is built from 15 residues. For this clone: The antigen is unknown.

60 Vbeta and 13 Jbeta primers were used in PCR. Produced via immunoSEQ multiplex PCR; TCRdb's table is partial and in-frame only. The sample contains about 93,000 clones, 70% to 85% of which appear only once. The chain is built from TRBV18 and TRBJ2-2; tentatively, D is TRBD1 (6 bases). The sequence was obtained from a man aged 45-65 years in good health and CMV-seronegative. The specimen was PBMCs. In nucleotides, the CDR3 is TGTGCCAGCTCAATCCACAGGGCGAACACCGGGGAGCTGTTTTTT. It is translated as CASSIHRANTGELFF.